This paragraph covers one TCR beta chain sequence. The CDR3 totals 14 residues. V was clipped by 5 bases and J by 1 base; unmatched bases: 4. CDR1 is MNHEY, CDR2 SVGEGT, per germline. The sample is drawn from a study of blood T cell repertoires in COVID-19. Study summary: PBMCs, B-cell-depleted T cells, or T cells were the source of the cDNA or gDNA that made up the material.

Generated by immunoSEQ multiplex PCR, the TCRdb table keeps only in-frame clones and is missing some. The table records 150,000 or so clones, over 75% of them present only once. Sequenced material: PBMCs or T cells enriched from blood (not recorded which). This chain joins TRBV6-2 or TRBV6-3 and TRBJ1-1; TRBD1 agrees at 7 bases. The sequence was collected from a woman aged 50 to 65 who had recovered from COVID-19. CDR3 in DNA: TGTGCCAGCAGTAGAAACAGGGGGAACACTGAAGCTTTCTTT. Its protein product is CASSRNRGNTEAFF.